The 5 T cell receptor beta chains below were found in one sample sequenced in a study of blood T cell repertoires in COVID-19. Repertoires were generated with immunoSEQ multiplex PCR, while TCRdb's copy carries only in-frame clones and drops some. The repertoire consists of 210,000 or so clones, with 70% to 90% occurring once and the leading ten covering about 5%. Input material: peripheral blood. The receptors shown here come from a woman aged 40 to 50 with acute or convalescent COVID-19.

This rearrangement joins TRBV6-1 to TRBJ2-7; a weak D match, TRBD1 (5 bases). CDR3 length equals 16 residues. V was pared by 2 bases and J by 4 bases, with 18 bases between. The V gene's germline CDR1 is MNHNS and CDR2 SASEGT. Here the CDR3 DNA reads TGTGCCAGCAGTGAAACACTTGGGGCAGCCAATTACGAGCAGTACGTC. It yields the protein CASSETLGAANYEQYV.

The chain is built from TRBV19 and TRBJ1-1; D might be TRBD1 (5 bases). The CDR3 spans 13 residues. The V gene lost 3 bases and the J gene lost 4 bases, with 9 bases spanning the gap. The germline CDR1 and CDR2 sequences are LNHDA and SQIVND (reference sequence). DNA for the CDR3: TGTGCCAGTAGTATTTTGGGGCCCACTGAAGCTTTCTTT. Its translation: CASSILGPTEAFF.

This chain uses TRBV28 with TRBJ1-2; 10 nucleotides agree with TRBD1. The CDR3 totals 14 residues. Germline V gene lookup returns CDR1 MDHEN and CDR2 SYDVKM. With 8 bases clipped from V and 7 bases from J, the junction kept 10 bases outside the gene matches. The CDR3 DNA sequence: TGTGCCAGCCACGCCCCGACAGGGGGCAGTGGCTACACCTTC. Its translation: CASHAPTGGSGYTF.

The chain employs TRBV4-1 and TRBJ1-1; unclear D gene. The CDR3 has 14 residues. CDR1 MGHRA and CDR2 YSYEKL come from the germline V gene. V was cut by 2 bases and J by 4 bases, with 11 bases left in between. The DNA of the CDR3 is TGCGCCAGCAGCCAAAGGCAGAGGCCCACTGAAGCTTTCTTT. Its protein is CASSQRQRPTEAFF.

The rearrangement links TRBV7-9 to TRBJ2-4, with 8 bases lining up with TRBD2. The CDR3 covers 16 residues. CDR1 and CDR2 from the germline V gene are SEHNR and FQNEAQ (reference sequence). V shed 1 base, J shed 6 bases, and the junction held 8 bases outside the gene matches. The CDR3 is CASSLGVTSGLNIQYF. The CDR3, as DNA: TGTGCCAGCAGCTTAGGGGTAACTAGCGGCCTAAACATTCAGTACTTC.